What follows is one T cell receptor beta chain and its context. This entry is derived from a study of blood T cell repertoires in COVID-19. CDR1 and CDR2 from the germline V gene are LNHNV and YYDKDF (reference sequence). The germline V and J ends were trimmed by 3 bases and 2 bases, with 14 bases remaining between them. CDR3 size: 16 residues. TCRdb keeps only in-frame clones here, not all; method: immunoSEQ multiplex PCR. The sample carries around 330,000 clones, roughly 89% recorded once. The source is a woman between 18 and 30 years old who had recovered from COVID-19. The chain recombines TRBV15 with TRBJ1-3, with D unclear. The specimen sequenced was PBMCs or T cells enriched from blood (not recorded which). CDR3 nucleotides: TGTGCCACCAGCAGGGAGGATCGGGGAACTGGAAACACCATATATTTT. Residues: CATSREDRGTGNTIYF.